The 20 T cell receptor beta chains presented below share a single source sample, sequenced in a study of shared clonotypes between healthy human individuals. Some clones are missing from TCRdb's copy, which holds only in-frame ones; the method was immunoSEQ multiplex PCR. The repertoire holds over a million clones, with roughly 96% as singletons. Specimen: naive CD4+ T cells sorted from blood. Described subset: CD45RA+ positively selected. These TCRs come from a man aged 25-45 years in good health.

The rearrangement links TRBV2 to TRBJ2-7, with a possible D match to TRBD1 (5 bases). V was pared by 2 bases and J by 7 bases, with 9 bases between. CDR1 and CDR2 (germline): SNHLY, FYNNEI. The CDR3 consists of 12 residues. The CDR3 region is CASSERGPEQYF. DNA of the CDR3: TGTGCCAGCAGTGAAAGGGGTCCTGAGCAGTACTTC.

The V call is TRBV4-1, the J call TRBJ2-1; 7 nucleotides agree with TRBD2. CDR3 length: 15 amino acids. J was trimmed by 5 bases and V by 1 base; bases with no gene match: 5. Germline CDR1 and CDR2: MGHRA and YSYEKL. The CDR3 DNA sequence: TGCGCCAGCAGCCAAGCTCGGGACTACAACAATGAGCAGTTCTTC. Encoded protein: CASSQARDYNNEQFF.

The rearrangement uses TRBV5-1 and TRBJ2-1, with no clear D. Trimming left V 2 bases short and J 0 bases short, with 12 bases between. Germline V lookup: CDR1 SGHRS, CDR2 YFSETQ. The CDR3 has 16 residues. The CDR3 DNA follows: TGCGCCAGCAGCTTCCCGGGTTACGGCTCCTACAATGAGCAGTTCTTC. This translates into CASSFPGYGSYNEQFF.

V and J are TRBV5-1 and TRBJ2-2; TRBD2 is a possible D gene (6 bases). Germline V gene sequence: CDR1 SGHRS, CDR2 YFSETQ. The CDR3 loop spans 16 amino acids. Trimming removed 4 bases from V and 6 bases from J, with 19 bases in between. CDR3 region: CASSLPPASDAGELFF. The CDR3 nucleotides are TGCGCCAGCAGCCTTCCGCCGGCTAGCGACGCCGGGGAGCTGTTTTTT.

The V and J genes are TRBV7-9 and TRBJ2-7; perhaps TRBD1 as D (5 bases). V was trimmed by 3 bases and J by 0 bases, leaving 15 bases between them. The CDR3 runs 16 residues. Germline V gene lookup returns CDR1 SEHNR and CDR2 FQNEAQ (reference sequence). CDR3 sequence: CASSLNQGSYSYEQYF. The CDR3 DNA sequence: TGTGCCAGCAGCTTGAACCAGGGCAGTTACTCCTACGAGCAGTACTTC.

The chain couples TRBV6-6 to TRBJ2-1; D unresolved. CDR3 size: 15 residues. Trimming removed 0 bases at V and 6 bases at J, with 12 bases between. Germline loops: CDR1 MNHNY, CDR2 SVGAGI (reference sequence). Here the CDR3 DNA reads TGTGCCAGCAGTTACTCGATGGGGATCCGCAATGAGCAGTTCTTC. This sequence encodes CASSYSMGIRNEQFF.

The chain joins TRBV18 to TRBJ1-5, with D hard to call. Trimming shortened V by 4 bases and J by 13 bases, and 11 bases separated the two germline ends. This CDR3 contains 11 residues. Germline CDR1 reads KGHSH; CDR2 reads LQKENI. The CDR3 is CASSQTGRQHF. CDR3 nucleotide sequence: TGTGCCAGCTCACAAACCGGACGTCAGCATTTT.

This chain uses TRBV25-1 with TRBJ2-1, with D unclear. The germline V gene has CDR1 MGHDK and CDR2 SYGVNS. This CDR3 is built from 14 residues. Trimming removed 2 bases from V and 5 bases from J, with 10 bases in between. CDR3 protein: CASSEQPQDNEQFF. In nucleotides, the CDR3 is TGTGCCAGCAGTGAACAACCCCAGGACAATGAGCAGTTCTTC.

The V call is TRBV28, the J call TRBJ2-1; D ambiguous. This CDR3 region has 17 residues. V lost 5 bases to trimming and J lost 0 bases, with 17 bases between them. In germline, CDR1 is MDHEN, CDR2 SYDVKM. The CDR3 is CASSPQRAVSSYNEQFF. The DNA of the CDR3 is TGTGCCAGCAGTCCCCAAAGGGCGGTGAGCTCCTACAATGAGCAGTTCTTC.

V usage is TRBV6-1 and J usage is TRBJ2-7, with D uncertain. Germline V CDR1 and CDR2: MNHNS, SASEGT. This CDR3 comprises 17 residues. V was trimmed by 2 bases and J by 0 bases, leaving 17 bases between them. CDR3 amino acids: CASSELMTRTNSYEQYF. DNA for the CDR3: TGTGCCAGCAGTGAACTTATGACGAGGACCAACTCCTACGAGCAGTACTTC.

The CDR3 is CASSLPTRLRAGTQYF. CDR3 in DNA: TGTGCCAGCAGCTTACCGACCCGACTTCGAGCGGGTACGCAGTATTTT. This chain connects TRBV7-2 to TRBJ2-3; possible D gene TRBD2, 6 bases. The length of the CDR3 is 16 residues. V lost 2 bases, J lost 8 bases, and 20 bases lay in between. CDR1 and CDR2 (germline): SGHTA, FQGNSA.

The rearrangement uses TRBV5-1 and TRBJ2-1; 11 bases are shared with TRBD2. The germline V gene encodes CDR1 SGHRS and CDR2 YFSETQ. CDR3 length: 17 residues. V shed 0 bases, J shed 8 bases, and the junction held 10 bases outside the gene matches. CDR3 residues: CASSLGLAGGSGDEQFF. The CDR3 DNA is TGCGCCAGCAGCTTGGGGCTAGCGGGAGGCTCAGGGGATGAGCAGTTCTTC. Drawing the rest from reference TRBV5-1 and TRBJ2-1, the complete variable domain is KAGVTQTPRYLIKTRGQQVTLSCSPISGHRSVSWYQQTPGQGLQFLFEYFSETQRNKGNFPGRFSGRQFSNSRSEMNVSTLELGDSALYLCASSLGLAGGSGDEQFFGPGTRLTVL.

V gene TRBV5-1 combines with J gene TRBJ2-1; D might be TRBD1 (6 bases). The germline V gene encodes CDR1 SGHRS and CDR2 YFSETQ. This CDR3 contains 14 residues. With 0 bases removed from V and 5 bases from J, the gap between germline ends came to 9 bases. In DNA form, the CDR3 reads TGCGCCAGCAGCTTGGTACAGGGTAACAATGAGCAGTTCTTC. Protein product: CASSLVQGNNEQFF. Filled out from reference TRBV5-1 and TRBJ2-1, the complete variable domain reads KAGVTQTPRYLIKTRGQQVTLSCSPISGHRSVSWYQQTPGQGLQFLFEYFSETQRNKGNFPGRFSGRQFSNSRSEMNVSTLELGDSALYLCASSLVQGNNEQFFGPGTRLTVL.

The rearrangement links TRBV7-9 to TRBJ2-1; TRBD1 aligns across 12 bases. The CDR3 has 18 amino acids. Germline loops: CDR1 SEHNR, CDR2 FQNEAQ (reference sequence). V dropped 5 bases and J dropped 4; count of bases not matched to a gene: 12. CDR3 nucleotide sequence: TGTGCCAGCAGCCTCCGGGACAGGGGGCTTTGGGTTTACAATGAGCAGTTCTTC. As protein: CASSLRDRGLWVYNEQFF. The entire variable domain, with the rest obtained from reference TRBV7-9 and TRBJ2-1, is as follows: DTGVSQNPRHKITKRGQNVTFRCDPISEHNRLYWYRQTLGQGPEFLTYFQNEAQLEKSRLLSDRFSAERPKGSFSTLEIQRTEQGDSAMYLCASSLRDRGLWVYNEQFFGPGTRLTVL.

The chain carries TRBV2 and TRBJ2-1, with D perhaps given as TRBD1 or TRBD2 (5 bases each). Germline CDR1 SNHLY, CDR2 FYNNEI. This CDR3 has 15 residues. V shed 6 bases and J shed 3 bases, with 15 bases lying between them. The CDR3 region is CASRTGTDFYNEQFF. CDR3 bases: TGTGCCAGCAGAACCGGGACGGACTTCTACAATGAGCAGTTCTTC.

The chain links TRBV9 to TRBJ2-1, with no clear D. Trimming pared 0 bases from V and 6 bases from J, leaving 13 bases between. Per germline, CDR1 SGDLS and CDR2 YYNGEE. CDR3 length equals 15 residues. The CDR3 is CASSVARARSNEQFF. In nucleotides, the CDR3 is TGTGCCAGCAGCGTAGCTCGGGCACGGTCCAATGAGCAGTTCTTC. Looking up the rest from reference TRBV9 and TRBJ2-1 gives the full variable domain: DSGVTQTPKHLITATGQRVTLRCSPRSGDLSVYWYQQSLDQGLQFLIQYYNGEERAKGNILERFSAQQFPDLHSELNLSSLELGDSALYFCASSVARARSNEQFFGPGTRLTVL.

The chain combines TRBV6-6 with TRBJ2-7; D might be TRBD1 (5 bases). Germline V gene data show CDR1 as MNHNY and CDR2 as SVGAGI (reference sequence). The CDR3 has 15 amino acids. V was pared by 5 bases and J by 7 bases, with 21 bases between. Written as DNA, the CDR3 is TGTGCCAGCAGTCCCTTGACTCCCAGGGAATCGGAGCAGTACTTC. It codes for CASSPLTPRESEQYF.

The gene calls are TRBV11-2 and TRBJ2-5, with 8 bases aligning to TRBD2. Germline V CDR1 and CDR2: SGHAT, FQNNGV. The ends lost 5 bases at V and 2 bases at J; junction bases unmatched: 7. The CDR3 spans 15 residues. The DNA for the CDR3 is TGTGCCAGCAGCAAACGACTAGCGTATCAAGAGACCCAGTACTTC. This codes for CASSKRLAYQETQYF.

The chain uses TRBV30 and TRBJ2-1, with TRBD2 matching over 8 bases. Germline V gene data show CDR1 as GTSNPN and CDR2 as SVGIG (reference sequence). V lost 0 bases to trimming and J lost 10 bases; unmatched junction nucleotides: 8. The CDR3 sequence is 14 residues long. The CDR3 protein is CAWSVAGRVGEQFF. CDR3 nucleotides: TGTGCCTGGAGTGTCGCCGGGAGGGTAGGAGAGCAGTTCTTC.

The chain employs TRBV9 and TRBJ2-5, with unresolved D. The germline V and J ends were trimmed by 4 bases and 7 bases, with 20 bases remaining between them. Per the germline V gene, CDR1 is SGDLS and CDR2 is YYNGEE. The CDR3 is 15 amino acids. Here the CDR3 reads CASSTRRGGEATQYF. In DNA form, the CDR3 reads TGTGCCAGCAGCACCCGCAGAGGTGGGGAAGCGACCCAGTACTTC.